Sequencing of this T cell receptor beta chain was carried out in a study of OX40 agonist ivuxolimab in advanced cancers. About the research overall: Averaging roughly 60 years in age, with a range of about 23 to 79, the cohort was approximately 84% male.

Assay used: immunoSEQ multiplex PCR; TCRdb lists only in-frame clones, some missing. The sample contains approximately 42,000 clones, approximately 78% of which appear only once. Autoimmune disease history or systemic immunosuppression barred patients. This CDR3 is 10 amino acids long. Germline CDR1 and CDR2: GTSNPN and SVGIG (reference sequence). V gave up 6 bases and J gave up 7 bases, with 9 bases separating them. Comments on this clone: Its antigen is unidentified.

Study findings and constraints: Some nonresponders also had low normalized T-cell clonal expansion. Compared with CD4+, CD8+ T cells on average had more expanded clones.

This material consisted of CD4+ or CD8+ T cells sorted from blood, taken in a trial of the OX40 agonist ivuxolimab. The chain uses TRBV30 and TRBJ1-1; D is uncertain. The receptor comes from an adult with an advanced solid tumor such as melanoma, head and neck, liver or kidney cancer. The CDR3 sequence: CACGLFEAFF. The CDR3 nucleotides are TGTGCCTGCGGACTGTTTGAAGCTTTCTTT.